Listed below are T cell receptor beta chains from one sample, sequenced in a study of human T cells and chemical hapten exposure. TCRdb redid the calling of the RACE reads with MiXCR, one entry per CDR3 protein. The sample yields around 53,000 distinct CDR3 sequences, about 10% seen once. The sequencing used whole blood, collected in connection with sensitization to the hapten diphenylcyclopropenone (DPC). The source is a woman in her 50s with alopecia areata. Some clones in this sample may be carry-over from other donors' samples. CDR3s leave out the opening cysteine and the closing phenylalanine or tryptophan. The order of the fields is CDR3 protein, D gene, J gene, V gene, CDR3 length. D genes are given only for firm matches.

ASSSQRGLNSPLH - TRBJ1-6 TRBV2 13
ASSVARGTEAF - TRBJ1-1 TRBV9 11
SASRQVETQY - TRBJ2-5 TRBV20-1 10
ASSPSSGTTEAF - TRBJ1-1 TRBV18 12
ASSPSRELQGAGNEQF TRBD1 TRBJ2-1 TRBV18 16
ASSLRVASPSVQY - TRBJ2-7 TRBV11-2 13
ASSRSISGTRHGEQF - TRBJ2-1 TRBV5-1 15
ASSPTASGEKLF - TRBJ1-4 TRBV18 12
ASRATRNTGELF - TRBJ2-2 TRBV5-4 12
AVRSGTSGTDTQY TRBD2 TRBJ2-3 TRBV10-3 13
ASGERGREEKLF - TRBJ1-4 TRBV6-1 12
SVDSQGNTGELF - TRBJ2-2 TRBV29-1 12
SALTGTVMNTEAF TRBD1 TRBJ1-1 TRBV20-1 13
ASSHTSGQGRETQY TRBD1 TRBJ2-5 TRBV4-1 14